These T cell receptor beta chains were read from a single sample in a study of T cell repertoires in cytomegalovirus infection. TCRdb itself ran the reads through MiXCR, one entry per CDR3 protein. This sample has over 450,000 distinct CDR3 sequences, with 10% to 12% found just once. The sequenced material came from PBMCs. Receptor source: a human donor in good health (CMV status not recorded). Some clones in this sample may be carry-over from other donors' samples. Each CDR3 is given with its conserved first and last residue. Fields, in order: clone size, D gene, J gene, V gene, CDR3 DNA, CDR3 protein. D genes are given only for firm matches. For some rows the clone size is stated as once, few or many, or as a class when expanded; others skip it.

>few|TRBD1|TRBJ2-5|TRBV19
TGTGCCAGTAGTATCGACAGGGGAGAGACCCAGTACTTC
CASSIDRGETQYF
>.|.|TRBJ2-3|TRBV3-1
TGTGCCAGCAGCCAAGCCTACTTCCCCGCGTATTTT
CASSQAYFPAYF
>many|.|TRBJ2-7|TRBV19
TGTGCCAGTAGTATAGGCCTAAGGGAGATGGGCTACGAGCAGTACTTC
CASSIGLREMGYEQYF
>few|TRBD1|TRBJ1-2|TRBV19
TGTGCCAGTAGTCCGCGGGACAGGGGAGTCCTAAACTATGGCTACACCTTC
CASSPRDRGVLNYGYTF
>.|.|TRBJ2-6|TRBV11-2
TGTGCCAGCAGCTTAGCCCCTTCAGGGGCCAACGTCCTGACTTTC
CASSLAPSGANVLTF
>many|TRBD1|TRBJ2-1|TRBV7-9
TGTGCCAGCAGCCGAGACAGGGCTAATGAGCAGTTCTTC
CASSRDRANEQFF
>.|.|TRBJ2-7|TRBV4-2
TGTGCCAGCAGCCAAGAGGGTCCGGGATACTACGAGCAGTACTTC
CASSQEGPGYYEQYF
>many|.|TRBJ1-2|TRBV5-1
TGCGCCAGCAGCAAGAGGCAGGACGGTAATGGCTACACCTTC
CASSKRQDGNGYTF
>few|.|TRBJ1-4|TRBV3-1
TGTGCCAGCAGCCCCCCAGGGATAGCTAATGAAAAACTGTTTTTT
CASSPPGIANEKLFF
>.|TRBD1|TRBJ1-2|TRBV5-1
TGCGCCAGCAGCACGGGACAGGGGAGCTACACCTTC
CASSTGQGSYTF
>.|TRBD2|TRBJ2-3|TRBV7-2
TGTGACAGCAGCTTAGCGGGGGTCGGAAATACGCAGTATTTT
CDSSLAGVGNTQYF